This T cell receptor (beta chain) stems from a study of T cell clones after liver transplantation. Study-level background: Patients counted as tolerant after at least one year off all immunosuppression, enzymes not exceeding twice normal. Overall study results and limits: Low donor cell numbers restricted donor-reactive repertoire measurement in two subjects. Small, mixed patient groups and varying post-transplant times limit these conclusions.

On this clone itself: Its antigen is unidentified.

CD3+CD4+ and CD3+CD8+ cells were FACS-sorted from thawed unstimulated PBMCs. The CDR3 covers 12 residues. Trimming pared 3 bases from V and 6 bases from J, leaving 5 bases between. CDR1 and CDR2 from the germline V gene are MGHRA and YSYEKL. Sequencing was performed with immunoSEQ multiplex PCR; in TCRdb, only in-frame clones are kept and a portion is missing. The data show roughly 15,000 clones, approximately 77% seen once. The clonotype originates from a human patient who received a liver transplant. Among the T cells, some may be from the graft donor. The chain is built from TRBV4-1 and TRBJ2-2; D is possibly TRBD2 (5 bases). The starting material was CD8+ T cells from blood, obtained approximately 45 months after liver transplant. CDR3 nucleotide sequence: TGCGCCAGCAGCCAGGAGGCCGGGGAGCTGTTTTTT. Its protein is CASSQEAGELFF.